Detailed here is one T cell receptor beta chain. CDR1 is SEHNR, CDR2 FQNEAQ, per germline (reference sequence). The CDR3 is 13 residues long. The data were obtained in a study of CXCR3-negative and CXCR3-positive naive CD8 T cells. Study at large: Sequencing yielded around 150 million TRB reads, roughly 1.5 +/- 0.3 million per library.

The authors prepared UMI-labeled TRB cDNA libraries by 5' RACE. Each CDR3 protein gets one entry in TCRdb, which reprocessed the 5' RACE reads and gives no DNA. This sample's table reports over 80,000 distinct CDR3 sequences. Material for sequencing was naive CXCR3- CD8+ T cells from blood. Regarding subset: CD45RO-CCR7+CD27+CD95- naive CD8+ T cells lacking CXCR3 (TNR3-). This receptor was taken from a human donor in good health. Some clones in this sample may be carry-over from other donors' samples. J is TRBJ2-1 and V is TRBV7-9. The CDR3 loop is CASSLVATNEQFF.